Listed below are T cell receptor beta chains from one sample, sequenced in a study of blood T cell repertoires in COVID-19. This table comes from immunoSEQ multiplex PCR, and its TCRdb copy is limited to in-frame clones, with some not included. The sample lists fewer than 25,000 clones, less than 90% occurring once. The sequenced sample consisted of peripheral blood. The receptors shown here come from a human donor with acute or convalescent COVID-19. The donor label of this sample is uncertain. The CDR3 runs from the conserved cysteine through the conserved F or W. The order of the fields is V gene, clone size, D gene, J gene, CDR3 DNA, CDR3 protein. The D gene is left open where the match is weak. Size values are once, few and many counts, or a class for expanded clones, and some rows have none.

V gene: TRBV18
clone size: -
D gene: -
J gene: TRBJ2-2
CDR3 DNA: TGTGCCAGCTCACCGAGTGAAACGAACACCGGGGAGCTGTTTTTT
CDR3 protein: CASSPSETNTGELFF

V gene: TRBV5-4
clone size: -
D gene: -
J gene: TRBJ2-2
CDR3 DNA: TGTGCCAGCAGCGTGGGACTCGCCGGGGAGCTGTTTTTT
CDR3 protein: CASSVGLAGELFF

V gene: TRBV18
clone size: -
D gene: TRBD1
J gene: TRBJ1-4
CDR3 DNA: TGTGCCAGCTCACCAGTCGTTATTAGGGACAGCCCTAATGAAAAACTGTTTTTT
CDR3 protein: CASSPVVIRDSPNEKLFF

V gene: TRBV2
clone size: -
D gene: -
J gene: TRBJ2-7
CDR3 DNA: TGTGCCAGCAGTGGGCAGTTAGAGCAGTACTTC
CDR3 protein: CASSGQLEQYF

V gene: TRBV30
clone size: -
D gene: TRBD1
J gene: TRBJ1-1
CDR3 DNA: TGTGCCTGGAGGGACAGGGGGAACACTGAAGCTTTCTTT
CDR3 protein: CAWRDRGNTEAFF

V gene: TRBV2
clone size: -
D gene: -
J gene: TRBJ2-2
CDR3 DNA: TGTGCCAGCACCCCTGGAGCGGGCTCGGGGGAGCTGTTTTTT
CDR3 protein: CASTPGAGSGELFF

V gene: TRBV6-2/TRBV6-3
clone size: -
D gene: -
J gene: TRBJ1-2
CDR3 DNA: TGTGCCAGCAGTTACTCGATGTCGACAGTTAACTATGGCTACACCTTC
CDR3 protein: CASSYSMSTVNYGYTF

V gene: TRBV7-9
clone size: -
D gene: TRBD1
J gene: TRBJ2-1
CDR3 DNA: TGTGCCAGCAGCCAAGACAGGGGGCTTTACAATGAGCAGTTCTTC
CDR3 protein: CASSQDRGLYNEQFF

V gene: TRBV10-1
clone size: -
D gene: TRBD1
J gene: TRBJ2-5
CDR3 DNA: TGCGCCAGCAGTGAGTCGGGGACAGGTCGAGAGACCCAGTACTTC
CDR3 protein: CASSESGTGRETQYF

V gene: TRBV9
clone size: -
D gene: TRBD2
J gene: TRBJ2-1
CDR3 DNA: TGTGCCAGCAGCGTAGCGCTAGCGGGATACAATGAGCAGTTCTTC
CDR3 protein: CASSVALAGYNEQFF

V gene: TRBV29-1
clone size: -
D gene: -
J gene: TRBJ2-1
CDR3 DNA: TGCAGCGTGGGCTACAACAGGCTGTACAATGAGCAGTTCTTC
CDR3 protein: CSVGYNRLYNEQFF

V gene: TRBV2
clone size: -
D gene: -
J gene: TRBJ1-3
CDR3 DNA: TGTGCCAGCGTACCAGACTCTGGAAACACCATATATTTT
CDR3 protein: CASVPDSGNTIYF

V gene: TRBV27
clone size: -
D gene: -
J gene: TRBJ2-3
CDR3 DNA: TGTGCCAGCAGTTTATATTATCCTTCTAGCACAGATACGCAGTATTTT
CDR3 protein: CASSLYYPSSTDTQYF

V gene: TRBV7-8
clone size: -
D gene: TRBD1
J gene: TRBJ2-7
CDR3 DNA: TGTGCCAGCAGTCGGGGACAGGGGGCCTACGAGCAGTACTTC
CDR3 protein: CASSRGQGAYEQYF

V gene: TRBV6-7
clone size: -
D gene: -
J gene: TRBJ2-7
CDR3 DNA: TGTGCCAGCAGTTACTCGAAACTTTTTGTGAGAATTTACGAGCAGTACTTC
CDR3 protein: CASSYSKLFVRIYEQYF

V gene: TRBV2
clone size: once
D gene: -
J gene: TRBJ1-6
CDR3 DNA: TGTGCCACCCGCCACAGACGGACACAAGGAACCAATTCACCCCTCCACTTT
CDR3 protein: CATRHRRTQGTNSPLHF

V gene: TRBV19
clone size: -
D gene: TRBD2
J gene: TRBJ2-3
CDR3 DNA: TGTGCCAGTAGTAGGGGGACTAGCGGGAGGGCCGCAGATACGCAGTATTTT
CDR3 protein: CASSRGTSGRAADTQYF

V gene: TRBV6-6
clone size: -
D gene: -
J gene: TRBJ2-5
CDR3 DNA: TGTGCCAGCAGGGTCCGGGACACCCCGGCGGAGACCCAGTACTTC
CDR3 protein: CASRVRDTPAETQYF

V gene: TRBV18
clone size: -
D gene: -
J gene: TRBJ1-2
CDR3 DNA: TGTGCCAGCTCCCCCAGGGATGGCTACACCTTC
CDR3 protein: CASSPRDGYTF

V gene: TRBV10-2
clone size: -
D gene: TRBD1
J gene: TRBJ1-3
CDR3 DNA: TGCGCCAGCGCCTTGGGACAGCAACCCTCTGGAAACACCATATATTTT
CDR3 protein: CASALGQQPSGNTIYF

V gene: TRBV7-2
clone size: -
D gene: TRBD1
J gene: TRBJ1-6
CDR3 DNA: TGTGCCAGCAGCTACCGTGGAGGGGGCGATTCACCCCTCCACTTT
CDR3 protein: CASSYRGGGDSPLHF

V gene: TRBV24-1
clone size: -
D gene: TRBD2
J gene: TRBJ2-1
CDR3 DNA: TGTGCCACCATTTGGGGGGGTTCCTACAATGAGCAGTTCTTC
CDR3 protein: CATIWGGSYNEQFF

V gene: TRBV15
clone size: -
D gene: -
J gene: TRBJ2-7
CDR3 DNA: TGTGCCACCAGCAACCAGGGAAACTCCTACGAGCAGTACTTC
CDR3 protein: CATSNQGNSYEQYF

V gene: TRBV7-9
clone size: -
D gene: TRBD2
J gene: TRBJ2-3
CDR3 DNA: TGTGCCAGCAGCTTAGCGAATAGACTAGCGGGGGGCACAGATACGCAGTATTTT
CDR3 protein: CASSLANRLAGGTDTQYF

V gene: TRBV2
clone size: once
D gene: -
J gene: TRBJ2-3
CDR3 DNA: TGTGCCAGCAGCCCCCCCCAGGGCACAGATACGCAGTATTTT
CDR3 protein: CASSPPQGTDTQYF

V gene: TRBV3-1/TRBV3-2
clone size: -
D gene: -
J gene: TRBJ1-6
CDR3 DNA: TGTGCCAGCAGCCAAGAACGCGGGGGAGTCGAGAATTCACCCCTCCACTTT
CDR3 protein: CASSQERGGVENSPLHF

V gene: TRBV6-2/TRBV6-3
clone size: -
D gene: TRBD2
J gene: TRBJ2-1
CDR3 DNA: TGTGCCAGCAGTTTTCCAGCGGGGGGGCAGGATGAGCAGTTCTTC
CDR3 protein: CASSFPAGGQDEQFF

V gene: TRBV19
clone size: -
D gene: TRBD2
J gene: TRBJ2-3
CDR3 DNA: TGTGCCAGTAGTCCCCGGGGGGACGATGGAGATACGCAGTATTTT
CDR3 protein: CASSPRGDDGDTQYF

V gene: TRBV2
clone size: -
D gene: -
J gene: TRBJ1-1
CDR3 DNA: TGTGCCAGCAGTCGACAAATGAACACTGAAGCTTTCTTT
CDR3 protein: CASSRQMNTEAFF

V gene: TRBV18
clone size: -
D gene: -
J gene: TRBJ2-7
CDR3 DNA: TGTGCCAGCTCACCACTAGCGGCCTACGAGCAGTACTTC
CDR3 protein: CASSPLAAYEQYF

V gene: TRBV6-1
clone size: -
D gene: -
J gene: TRBJ2-5
CDR3 DNA: TGTGCCAGCAGTCCCCGCGGTATTCAAGAGACCCAGTACTTC
CDR3 protein: CASSPRGIQETQYF

V gene: TRBV24-1
clone size: -
D gene: TRBD2
J gene: TRBJ2-1
CDR3 DNA: TGTGCCACAGCTAGCGGGAGGGGAAATGAGCAGTTCTTC
CDR3 protein: CATASGRGNEQFF

V gene: TRBV20-1
clone size: -
D gene: TRBD2
J gene: TRBJ2-3
CDR3 DNA: TGCAGTGCTAGTGATAGCGGGAGAACAGATACGCAGTATTTT
CDR3 protein: CSASDSGRTDTQYF